This TCR beta chain was sequenced during a study of blood T cell repertoires in COVID-19. On the study more broadly: The study drew acute and convalescent COVID-19 samples from the United States, Italy and Spain. Sources were T cells, B-cell-depleted T cells, or PBMCs; the material itself was cDNA or gDNA.

Germline CDR1 reads SGDLS; CDR2 reads YYNGEE. Trimming pared 0 bases from V and 1 base from J, leaving 12 bases between. This CDR3 has 16 residues. In the original analysis: Nucleated cell counts were estimated from reference gene primer amplification. TCRdb's table, derived via immunoSEQ multiplex PCR, lists solely in-frame clones and lacks some. That table supplies the V and J calls and clone size; D and trimming were determined from the DNA. The data hold fewer than 200,000 clones, with about 74% observed a single time. This TCR was sampled from an elderly woman with acute or convalescent COVID-19. The V call is TRBV9, the J call TRBJ2-3; D is perhaps TRBD1 (5 bases). The material sequenced was peripheral blood. CDR3 DNA: TGTGCCAGCAGCGTAGGGGAAGGACAAGGCACAGATACGCAGTATTTT. Protein: CASSVGEGQGTDTQYF.